The sequence of this T cell receptor beta chain was determined in a study of OX40 agonist ivuxolimab in advanced cancers. Some clones are missing from TCRdb's copy, which holds only in-frame ones; the method was immunoSEQ multiplex PCR. The repertoire holds about 35,000 clones, with 84% as singletons. Trimming removed 1 base from V and 3 bases from J; junction bases left unmatched: 1. Per the germline V gene, CDR1 is SGHRS and CDR2 is YFSETQ. CDR3 length: 13 residues. The chain couples TRBV5-1 to TRBJ2-7, with 7 bases fitting TRBD1. The material sequenced was CD4+ or CD8+ T cells sorted from blood, taken in a trial of the OX40 agonist ivuxolimab. The clonotype originates from an adult with an advanced solid tumor such as melanoma, head and neck, liver or kidney cancer. The CDR3: CASSLPGGYEQYF. Written as DNA, the CDR3 is TGCGCCAGCAGCTTGCCAGGGGGCTACGAGCAGTACTTC. The variable domain in full, completed from reference TRBV5-1 and TRBJ2-7, reads KAGVTQTPRYLIKTRGQQVTLSCSPISGHRSVSWYQQTPGQGLQFLFEYFSETQRNKGNFPGRFSGRQFSNSRSEMNVSTLELGDSALYLCASSLPGGYEQYFGPGTRLTVT.